Following are 15 T cell receptor beta chains from one sample sequenced in a study of T cell repertoires in cytomegalovirus infection. No antigen is known for these receptors. Via MiXCR, TCRdb re-called the reads, giving one row per CDR3 protein. The repertoire holds some 560,000 distinct CDR3 sequences, just under 40% seen once, with 40% to 60% in the top ten. The sample was cultured PBMCs, taken from culture after CMV antigen stimulation. The receptors here all came from a human donor in good health (CMV status not recorded). Some clones in this sample may be carry-over from other donors' samples.

In DNA form, the CDR3 reads TGCAGCGTTGAAGAGGCAGGGTACACCTTC. It codes for CSVEEAGYTF. The chain joins TRBV29-1 to TRBJ1-2; D is possibly TRBD1 (5 bases). The CDR3 is 10 residues long. Germline CDR1 is SQVTM and CDR2 is ANQGSEA. Between the trimmed V and J ends, which lost 0 bases and 11 bases, there was a span of 7 bases.

The rearrangement links TRBV7-9 to TRBJ1-4; possible D gene TRBD1, 5 bases. Between the trimmed V and J ends, which lost 3 bases and 4 bases, there was a span of 12 bases. The CDR3 sequence is 15 residues long. Germline V gives CDR1 SEHNR, CDR2 FQNEAQ (reference sequence). CDR3 in DNA: TGTGCCAGCAGCTTTGGTCAGGGCTATAATGAAAAACTGTTTTTT. Protein: CASSFGQGYNEKLFF.

This clonotype has ten or more counts. V gene TRBV7-2 combines with J gene TRBJ2-7, with D perhaps assigned TRBD1 or TRBD2 (5 bases each). V shed 4 bases and J shed 0 bases, with 10 bases lying between them. The CDR3 covers 14 residues. Per the germline V gene, CDR1 is SGHTA and CDR2 is FQGNSA. CDR3 in DNA: TGTGCCAGCAGCTCGGGACCATACTCCTACGAGCAGTACTTC. This sequence encodes CASSSGPYSYEQYF. The full variable domain, with the rest looked up from reference TRBV7-2 and TRBJ2-7, is GAGVSQSPSNKVTEKGKDVELRCDPISGHTALYWYRQSLGQGLEFLIYFQGNSAPDKSGLPSDRFSAERTGGSVSTLTIQRTQQEDSAVYLCASSSGPYSYEQYFGPGTRLTVT.

This clonotype was picked up one time. This chain connects TRBV20-1 to TRBJ2-3; D possibly corresponds to TRBD2 (5 bases). Trimming took off 5 bases at V and 0 bases at J, with 12 bases between the two ends. This CDR3 has 14 residues. Germline values: CDR1 DFQATT, CDR2 SNEGSKA (reference sequence). The CDR3 DNA reads as TGCAGTGCTCACGGACGGGGAAGCACAGATACGCAGTATTTT. Residues: CSAHGRGSTDTQYF.

This clonotype was found a few times. The V call is TRBV7-2, the J call TRBJ2-6; tentatively, D is TRBD2 (5 bases). The CDR3 totals 17 residues. V shed 4 bases and J shed 1 base, with 14 bases lying between them. Germline CDR1 reads SGHTA; CDR2 reads FQGNSA. In DNA form, the CDR3 reads TGTGCCAGCAGCTCACGGGATGGTTGGTCTGGGGCCAACGTCCTGACTTTC. Translating it yields CASSSRDGWSGANVLTF. The variable domain in full, completed from reference TRBV7-2 and TRBJ2-6, reads GAGVSQSPSNKVTEKGKDVELRCDPISGHTALYWYRQSLGQGLEFLIYFQGNSAPDKSGLPSDRFSAERTGGSVSTLTIQRTQQEDSAVYLCASSSRDGWSGANVLTFGAGSRLTVL.

This clonotype was found a few times. This chain connects TRBV12-3 or TRBV12-4 to TRBJ1-1; D call uncertain. V was trimmed by 6 bases and J by 2 bases, leaving 10 bases between them. The CDR3 is 13 amino acids. The CDR3 is CASSVDRNTEAFF. CDR3 nucleotide sequence: TGTGCCAGCAGCGTTGACCGAAACACTGAAGCTTTCTTT.

This clonotype was found a few times. The chain links TRBV10-3 to TRBJ2-7, with a tentative D call TRBD2 (6 bases). Between the trimmed V and J ends, which lost 8 bases and 6 bases, there was a span of 20 bases. Germline CDR1 ENHRY, CDR2 SYGVKD. CDR3 length: 14 amino acids. The CDR3 DNA reads TGTGCCATCCTGGGGGGAATAGGGGATCGCGAGCAGTACTTC. This translates into CAILGGIGDREQYF.

The chain couples TRBV14 to TRBJ2-5, with 9 bases fitting TRBD1. The CDR3 runs 16 residues. Germline loops: CDR1 SGHDN, CDR2 FVKESK. J was trimmed by 4 bases and V by 5 bases; bases with no gene match: 11. The CDR3 reads CASSERYRGLRETQYF. CDR3 coding DNA: TGTGCCAGCAGCGAAAGATACAGGGGGCTTCGAGAGACCCAGTACTTC. Based on the CDR3 plus reference TRBV14 and TRBJ2-5, the full variable domain is EAGVTQFPSHSVIEKGQTVTLRCDPISGHDNLYWYRRVMGKEIKFLLHFVKESKQDESGMPNNRFLAERTGGTYSTLKVQPAELEDSGVYFCASSERYRGLRETQYFGPGTRLLVL.

The sample holds a few counts of this clonotype. This chain joins TRBV7-2 and TRBJ1-5, with unresolved D. CDR1 and CDR2 (germline): SGHTA, FQGNSA. The CDR3 has 13 residues. Trimming cost V 2 bases and J 7 bases, with 9 bases left between them. Here the CDR3 reads CASSLNIGQPQHF. The CDR3, as DNA: TGTGCCAGCAGCTTAAACATAGGGCAGCCCCAGCATTTT.

The chain is built from TRBV7-1 and TRBJ1-5; D is unresolved. TRBV7-1 is annotated as an ORF whose role is uncertain. CDR3 length equals 14 residues. The V end was cut by 5 bases, the J end by 7 bases, with 15 bases between. Here the CDR3 reads CASSTLGLKQPQHF. The CDR3 region has the DNA TGTGCCAGCAGCACATTGGGCCTCAAACAGCCCCAGCATTTT.

This clonotype was seen a few times. This chain joins TRBV7-2 and TRBJ2-7; 8 nucleotides align to TRBD2. The CDR3 extends over 15 amino acids. Trimming removed 1 base from V and 2 bases from J; junction bases left unmatched: 4. Germline-derived CDR1 and CDR2 are SGHTA and FQGNSA. The CDR3 loop reads CASSLEAGGAYEQYF. CDR3 nucleotide sequence: TGTGCCAGCAGCTTAGAGGCCGGGGGGGCCTACGAGCAGTACTTC.

V gene TRBV7-4 combines with J gene TRBJ2-1, with 10 bases matching TRBD2. Germline CDR1 SGHVT, CDR2 SQSDAQ. The J segment lost 4 bases and the V segment lost 5 bases, leaving 14 bases of the junction unmatched. The CDR3 has 18 amino acids. CDR3 nucleotide sequence: TGTGCCAGCAGCCTCGCGGGAAGAAGCGGGGGGGGATACAATGAGCAGTTCTTC. Amino acids: CASSLAGRSGGGYNEQFF.

The J gene is TRBJ2-3, the V gene TRBV6-1, with TRBD2 matching over 10 bases. V shed 4 bases and J 2 bases; nucleotides not matched to a gene: 6. CDR1 is MNHNS, CDR2 SASEGT, per germline. The CDR3 spans 16 residues. The CDR3 here is CASSGTGLANTDTQYF. The CDR3 nucleotides are TGTGCCAGCAGTGGAACGGGACTAGCGAACACAGATACGCAGTATTTT.

V and J are TRBV3-1 and TRBJ2-7; perhaps D is TRBD1 or TRBD2 (5 bases each). Per germline, CDR1 LGHDT and CDR2 YNNKEL (reference sequence). Trimming removed 1 base from V and 2 bases from J, with 12 bases in between. The CDR3 extends over 15 amino acids. In nucleotides, the CDR3 is TGTGCCAGCAGCCAAGGCCCGGGGCTCACCTACGAGCAGTACTTC. Translating it yields CASSQGPGLTYEQYF.

The rearrangement links TRBV4-1 to TRBJ1-2; 9 bases agree with TRBD1. Germline-derived CDR1 and CDR2 are MGHRA and YSYEKL. Trimming cost V 1 base and J 1 base; bases outside gene matches: 10. The length of the CDR3 is 18 residues. CDR3 sequence: CASSQGPPGQGDNYGYTF. As DNA, the CDR3 is TGCGCCAGCAGCCAAGGTCCCCCGGGACAGGGAGATAACTATGGCTACACCTTC.